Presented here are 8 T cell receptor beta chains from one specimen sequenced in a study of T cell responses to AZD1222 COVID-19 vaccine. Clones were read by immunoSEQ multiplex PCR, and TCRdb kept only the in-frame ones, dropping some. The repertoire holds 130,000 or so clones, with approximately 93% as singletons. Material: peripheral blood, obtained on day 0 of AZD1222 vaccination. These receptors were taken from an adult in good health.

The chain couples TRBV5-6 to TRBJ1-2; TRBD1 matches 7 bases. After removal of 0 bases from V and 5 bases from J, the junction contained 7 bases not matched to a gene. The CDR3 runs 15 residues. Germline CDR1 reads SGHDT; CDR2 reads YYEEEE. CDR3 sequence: CASSLGLGGVYGYTF. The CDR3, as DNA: TGTGCCAGCAGCTTGGGTTTAGGGGGCGTTTATGGCTACACCTTC.

CDR3 protein: CASSIGNLISGNTIYF. The CDR3 nucleotides are TGTGCCAGTAGTATAGGAAATCTAATCTCTGGAAACACCATATATTTT. V and J are TRBV19 and TRBJ1-3; no clear D gene. Trimming pared 1 base from V and 0 bases from J, leaving 10 bases between. Germline V gene data show CDR1 as LNHDA and CDR2 as SQIVND (reference sequence). The CDR3 length is 16 residues.

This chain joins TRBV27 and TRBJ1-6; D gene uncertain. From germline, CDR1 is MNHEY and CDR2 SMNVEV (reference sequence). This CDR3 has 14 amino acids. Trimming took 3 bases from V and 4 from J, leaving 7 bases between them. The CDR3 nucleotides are TGTGCCAGCAGTTTCGGGGTTTATAATTCACCCCTCCACTTT. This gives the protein CASSFGVYNSPLHF.

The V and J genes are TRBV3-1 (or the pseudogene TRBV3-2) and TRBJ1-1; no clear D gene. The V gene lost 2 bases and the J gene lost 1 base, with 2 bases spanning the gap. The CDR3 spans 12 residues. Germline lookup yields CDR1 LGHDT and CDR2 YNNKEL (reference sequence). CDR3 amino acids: CASSQQNTEAFF. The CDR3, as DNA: TGTGCCAGCAGCCAACAGAACACTGAAGCTTTCTTT.

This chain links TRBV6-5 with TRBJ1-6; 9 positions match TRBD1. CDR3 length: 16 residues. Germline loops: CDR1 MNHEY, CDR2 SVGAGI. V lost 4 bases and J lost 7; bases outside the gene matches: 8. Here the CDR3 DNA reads TGTGCCAGCAGTTCGACCTCGGACAGGGGAAATTCACCCCTCCACTTT. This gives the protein CASSSTSDRGNSPLHF.

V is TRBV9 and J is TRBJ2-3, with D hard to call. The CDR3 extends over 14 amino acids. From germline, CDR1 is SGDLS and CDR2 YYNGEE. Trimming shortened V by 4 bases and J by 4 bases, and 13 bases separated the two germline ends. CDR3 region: CASSSRFSADTQYF. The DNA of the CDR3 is TGTGCCAGCAGCAGTCGGTTTTCAGCAGATACGCAGTATTTT.

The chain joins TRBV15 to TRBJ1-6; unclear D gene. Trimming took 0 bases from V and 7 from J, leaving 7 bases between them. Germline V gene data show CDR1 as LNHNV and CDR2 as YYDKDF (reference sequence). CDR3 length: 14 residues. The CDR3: CATSRDWRNSPLHF. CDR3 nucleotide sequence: TGTGCCACCAGCAGAGATTGGCGGAATTCACCCCTCCACTTT.

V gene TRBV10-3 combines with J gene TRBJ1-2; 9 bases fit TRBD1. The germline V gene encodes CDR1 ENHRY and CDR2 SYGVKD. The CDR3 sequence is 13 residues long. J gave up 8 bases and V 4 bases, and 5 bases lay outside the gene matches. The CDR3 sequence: CAISAGQGDGYTF. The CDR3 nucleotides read TGTGCCATCAGTGCGGGACAGGGTGACGGCTACACCTTC.